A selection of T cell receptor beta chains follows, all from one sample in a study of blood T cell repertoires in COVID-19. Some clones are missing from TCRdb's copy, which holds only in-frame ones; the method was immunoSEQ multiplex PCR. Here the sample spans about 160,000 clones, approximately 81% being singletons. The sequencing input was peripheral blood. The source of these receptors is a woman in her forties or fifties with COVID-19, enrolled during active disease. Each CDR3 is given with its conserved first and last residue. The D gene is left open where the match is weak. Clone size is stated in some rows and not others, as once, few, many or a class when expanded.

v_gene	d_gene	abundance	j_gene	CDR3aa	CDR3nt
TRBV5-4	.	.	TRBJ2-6	CASSLISTYSGANVLTF	TGTGCCAGCAGCTTGATATCTACCTACTCTGGGGCCAACGTCCTGACTTTC
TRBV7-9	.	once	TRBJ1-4	CASRQQATNEKLFF	TGTGCCAGCAGGCAACAGGCAACTAATGAAAAACTGTTTTTT
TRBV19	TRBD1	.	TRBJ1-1	CASSTTGQGNTEAFF	TGTGCCAGTAGTACAACGGGACAGGGCAACACTGAAGCTTTCTTT
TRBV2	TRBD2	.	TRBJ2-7	CASSENPGGSYEQYF	TGTGCCAGCAGTGAAAACCCGGGGGGTTCCTACGAGCAGTACTTC
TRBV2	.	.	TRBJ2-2	CASSSTSRELFF	TGTGCCAGCAGTAGCACTAGTCGGGAGCTGTTTTTT
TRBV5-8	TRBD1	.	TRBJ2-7	CASSLDGQGSEQYF	TGTGCCAGCAGCTTGGACGGACAGGGGTCCGAGCAGTACTTC
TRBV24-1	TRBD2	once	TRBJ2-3	CATSDLVRGGNTQYF	TGTGCCACCAGTGATTTGGTTCGGGGGGGGAATACGCAGTATTTT
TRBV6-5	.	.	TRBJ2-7	CASSLGGTGSYEQYF	TGTGCCAGCAGTTTAGGAGGGACTGGTTCCTACGAGCAGTACTTC
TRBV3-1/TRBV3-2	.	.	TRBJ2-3	CASGRGPDTQYF	TGTGCCAGCGGCAGGGGACCAGATACGCAGTATTTT
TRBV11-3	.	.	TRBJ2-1	CASSLDGSSYNEQFF	TGTGCCAGCAGCTTAGATGGGAGCTCCTACAATGAGCAGTTCTTC
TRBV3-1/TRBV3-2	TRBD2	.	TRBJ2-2	CASSPGWLAGRNTGELFF	TGTGCCAGCAGCCCCGGGTGGTTAGCGGGGAGGAACACCGGGGAGCTGTTTTTT
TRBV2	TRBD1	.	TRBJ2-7	CASRDRGNEQYF	TGTGCCAGCCGGGACAGGGGCAACGAGCAGTACTTC
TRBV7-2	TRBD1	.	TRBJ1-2	CASSFLPGQGASGYTF	TGTGCCAGCAGCTTCCTCCCGGGACAGGGGGCGTCTGGCTACACCTTC
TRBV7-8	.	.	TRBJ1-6	CASSLDGGRDSPLHF	TGTGCCAGCAGCTTAGATGGAGGGAGGGATTCACCCCTCCACTTT
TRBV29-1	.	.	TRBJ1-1	CSVVRTANTEAFF	TGCAGCGTTGTAAGGACAGCGAACACTGAAGCTTTCTTT
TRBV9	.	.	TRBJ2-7	CASSVEIGASYEQYF	TGTGCCAGCAGCGTAGAGATAGGGGCCTCCTACGAGCAGTACTTC
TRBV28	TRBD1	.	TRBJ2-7	CASRRQGISYEQYF	TGTGCCAGCAGACGACAGGGAATCTCCTACGAGCAGTACTTC
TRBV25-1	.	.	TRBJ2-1	CASSDTHFSYNEQFF	TGTGCCAGCAGTGATACTCACTTCTCCTACAATGAGCAGTTCTTC
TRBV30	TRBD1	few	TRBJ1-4	CAWGTGPNEKLFF	TGTGCCTGGGGGACAGGCCCTAATGAAAAACTGTTTTTT
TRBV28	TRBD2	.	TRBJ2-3	CASSLGSSGGDTQYF	TGTGCCAGCAGTTTAGGGTCTAGCGGGGGAGATACGCAGTATTTT
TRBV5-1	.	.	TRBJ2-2	CASLGGSANTGELFF	TGCGCCAGCCTGGGGGGAAGTGCGAACACCGGGGAGCTGTTTTTT
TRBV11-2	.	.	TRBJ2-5	CASSRDGGRETQYF	TGTGCCAGCAGCCGGGACGGGGGAAGGGAGACCCAGTACTTC
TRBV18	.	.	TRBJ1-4	CASSPRTDANEKLFF	TGTGCCAGCTCACCACGGACAGATGCAAATGAAAAACTGTTTTTT
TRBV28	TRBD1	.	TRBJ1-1	CATTGQSNTEAFF	TGTGCCACAACGGGACAGTCGAACACTGAAGCTTTCTTT
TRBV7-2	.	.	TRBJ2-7	CASSSQGGGSYEQYF	TGTGCCAGCAGCTCCCAAGGGGGGGGGTCCTACGAGCAGTACTTC
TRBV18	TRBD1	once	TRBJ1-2	CASSPGTGDNYGYTF	TGTGCCAGCTCACCCGGGACAGGGGACAACTATGGCTACACCTTC
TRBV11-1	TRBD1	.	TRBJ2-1	CASSARDRGDEQFF	TGTGCCAGCAGCGCCCGGGACAGGGGCGATGAGCAGTTCTTC
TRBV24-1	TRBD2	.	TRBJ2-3	CATRPSGTSTDTQYF	TGTGCCACCAGGCCTAGCGGGACTAGCACAGATACGCAGTATTTT
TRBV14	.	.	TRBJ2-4	CASSPTGDIQYF	TGTGCCAGCAGCCCGACCGGGGACATTCAGTACTTC
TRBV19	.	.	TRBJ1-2	CASSIEGYYGYTF	TGTGCCAGTAGTATTGAGGGTTACTATGGCTACACCTTC
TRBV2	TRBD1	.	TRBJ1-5	CASSPRDRSNQPQHF	TGTGCCAGCAGCCCCCGGGACAGAAGCAATCAGCCCCAGCATTTT
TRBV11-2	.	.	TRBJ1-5	CASSLGRNQPQHF	TGTGCCAGCAGCTTGGGGAGAAATCAGCCCCAGCATTTT
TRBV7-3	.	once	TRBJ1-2	CASSPSGERYGYTF	TGTGCCAGCAGCCCCAGTGGGGAGCGTTATGGCTACACCTTC
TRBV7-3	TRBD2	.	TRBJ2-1	CASSGAGGTYNEQFF	TGTGCCAGCAGCGGAGCGGGGGGCACTTACAATGAGCAGTTCTTC
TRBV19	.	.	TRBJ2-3	CASRSEADTQYF	TGTGCCAGTAGATCGGAGGCAGATACGCAGTATTTT
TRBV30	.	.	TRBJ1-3	CAWGQVNTIYF	TGTGCCTGGGGTCAGGTAAACACCATATATTTT
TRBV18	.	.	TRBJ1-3	CASSPQGPGNTIYF	TGTGCCAGCTCACCCCAGGGGCCTGGAAACACCATATATTTT
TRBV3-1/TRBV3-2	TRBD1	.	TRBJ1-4	CASSLGRQGREKLFF	TGTGCCAGCAGCCTGGGGAGACAGGGACGCGAAAAACTGTTTTTT
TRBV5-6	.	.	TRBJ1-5	CASSLVQFNQPQHF	TGTGCCAGCAGCTTGGTGCAGTTCAATCAGCCCCAGCATTTT
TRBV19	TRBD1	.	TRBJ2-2	CASRWQGAGELFF	TGTGCCAGTAGGTGGCAGGGGGCCGGGGAGCTGTTTTTT
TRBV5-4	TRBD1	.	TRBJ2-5	CASSFPGQGGETQYF	TGTGCCAGCAGCTTCCCGGGACAGGGGGGAGAGACCCAGTACTTC
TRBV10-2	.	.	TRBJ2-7	CASKGVGSSYEQYF	TGCGCCAGCAAAGGCGTAGGGAGCTCCTACGAGCAGTACTTC
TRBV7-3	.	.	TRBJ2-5	CASSSAPGETQYF	TGTGCCAGCAGCTCCGCGCCGGGAGAGACCCAGTACTTC
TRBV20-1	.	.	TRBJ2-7	CSGVLSYEQYF	TGCAGTGGAGTGTTGTCCTACGAGCAGTACTTC
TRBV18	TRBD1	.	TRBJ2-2	CASSPGTGSTGELFF	TGTGCCAGCTCGCCCGGGACAGGGTCGACCGGGGAGCTGTTTTTT
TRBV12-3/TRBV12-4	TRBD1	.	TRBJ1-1	CASSWTGDTEAFF	TGTGCCAGCTCTTGGACAGGGGACACTGAAGCTTTCTTT
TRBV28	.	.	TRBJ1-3	CASSLLGRGLGNTIYF	TGTGCCAGCAGTTTATTAGGCAGGGGCCTAGGAAACACCATATATTTT
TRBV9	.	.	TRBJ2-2	CASSVKVETGELFF	TGTGCCAGCAGCGTAAAAGTGGAGACCGGGGAGCTGTTTTTT
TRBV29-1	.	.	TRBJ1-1	CSVEEGGPEAFF	TGCAGCGTTGAAGAGGGGGGACCTGAAGCTTTCTTT
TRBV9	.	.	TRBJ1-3	CASSVGGRSGNTIYF	TGTGCCAGCAGCGTAGGGGGGCGATCTGGAAACACCATATATTTT
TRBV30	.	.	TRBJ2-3	CAWTGGLTDTQYF	TGTGCCTGGACGGGGGGCCTCACAGATACGCAGTATTTT
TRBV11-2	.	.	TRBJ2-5	CASTPDRTQETQYF	TGTGCCAGCACCCCAGACAGGACCCAAGAGACCCAGTACTTC
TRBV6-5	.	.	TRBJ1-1	CASSYVAGTEAFF	TGTGCCAGCAGTTACGTTGCGGGCACTGAAGCTTTCTTT